Given below is one T cell receptor beta chain in context. The CDR3 consists of 13 residues. V was shortened by 0 bases and J by 8 bases, with 10 bases between the two germline ends. Germline-derived CDR1 and CDR2 are SGHVS and FQNEAQ. The data were taken from a study of regulatory and conventional T cells in RAG deficiency. Some clones are missing from TCRdb's copy, which holds only in-frame ones; the method was immunoSEQ multiplex PCR. The table shows tens of thousands of clones, with 70% to 90% occurring only once. This sample was shared with a second study, whose subject was regulatory T cells. From that report: Primers: 52 TRBV forward and 13 TRBJ reverse.

The receptor was derived from a human donor in good health. The rearrangement links TRBV7-8 to TRBJ2-5, with D unresolved. The sample comprised CD8+ T cells sorted from blood. Here the CDR3 DNA reads TGTGCCAGCAGCTTAGCGGGCGGCCGTACCCAGTACTTC. The encoded protein is CASSLAGGRTQYF.